These T cell receptor beta chains were read from a single sample in a study of cytomegalovirus exposure and HLA in healthy donors. Assay used: immunoSEQ multiplex PCR; TCRdb lists only in-frame clones, some missing. The sample consists of approximately 200,000 clones, 78% of them appearing once. Sequenced input: PBMCs. The receptors were sampled from a woman in her twenties or thirties in good health and CMV-seropositive. Each CDR3 is given with its conserved first and last residue. A D gene is named only where the DNA matches it firmly. Only some rows state a clone size, as once, few, many or a class for expanded clones.

v_call: TRBV7-9; j_call: TRBJ1-1; clone_size: .; d_call: TRBD1; cdr3_nt: TGTGCCAGCAGCTCCGGACAGGGGTCCCGGGCTTTCTTT; cdr3_aa: CASSSGQGSRAFF
v_call: TRBV10-1; j_call: TRBJ2-1; clone_size: .; d_call: .; cdr3_nt: TGCGCCAGCACGGGACAAGGGTGGAATGAGCAGTTCTTC; cdr3_aa: CASTGQGWNEQFF
v_call: TRBV9; j_call: TRBJ1-3; clone_size: once; d_call: .; cdr3_nt: TGTGCCAGCCAAAGGGCGACTAGCTCTGGAAACACCATATATTTT; cdr3_aa: CASQRATSSGNTIYF
v_call: TRBV7-3; j_call: TRBJ2-7; clone_size: .; d_call: .; cdr3_nt: TGTGCCAGCAGCTTAAGTGGGGGGACCTCCTACGAGCAGTACTTC; cdr3_aa: CASSLSGGTSYEQYF
v_call: TRBV20-1; j_call: TRBJ2-1; clone_size: .; d_call: .; cdr3_nt: TGCAGTGCTAAGCGGGACAATGAGCAGTTCTTC; cdr3_aa: CSAKRDNEQFF
v_call: TRBV5-1; j_call: TRBJ2-7; clone_size: .; d_call: TRBD1; cdr3_nt: TGCGCCAGCAGCCTGGGGACAGGGGGCTCCTACGAGCAGTACTTC; cdr3_aa: CASSLGTGGSYEQYF
v_call: TRBV7-9; j_call: TRBJ1-2; clone_size: few; d_call: TRBD1; cdr3_nt: TGTGCCAGCAGCCGTCCGGGACAGGCCTATGGCTACACCTTC; cdr3_aa: CASSRPGQAYGYTF
v_call: TRBV29-1; j_call: TRBJ1-1; clone_size: .; d_call: TRBD1; cdr3_nt: TGCAGTATAATGGACAGGCCCTCCACTGAAGCTTTCTTT; cdr3_aa: CSIMDRPSTEAFF
v_call: TRBV28; j_call: TRBJ2-7; clone_size: once; d_call: .; cdr3_nt: TGTGCCAGCAGTTTATCTCTGGCGCGGGAGCAGTACTTC; cdr3_aa: CASSLSLAREQYF
v_call: TRBV7-6; j_call: TRBJ2-1; clone_size: .; d_call: .; cdr3_nt: TGTGCCAGCAGCTCAATTCAGGGTGCATTCTACAATGAGCAGTTCTTC; cdr3_aa: CASSSIQGAFYNEQFF
v_call: TRBV14; j_call: TRBJ2-2; clone_size: once; d_call: .; cdr3_nt: TGTGCCAGCAGCCAAGCCTCCGTCGGGGAGCTGTTTTTT; cdr3_aa: CASSQASVGELFF
v_call: TRBV7-9; j_call: TRBJ1-1; clone_size: .; d_call: .; cdr3_nt: TGTGCCAGCAGCCCCCCGAACCCCAACATTGAAGCTTTCTTT; cdr3_aa: CASSPPNPNIEAFF
v_call: TRBV25-1; j_call: TRBJ1-3; clone_size: .; d_call: .; cdr3_nt: TGTGCCAGCAGCGATGGACACTCCTTCTCTGGAAACACCATATATTTT; cdr3_aa: CASSDGHSFSGNTIYF
v_call: TRBV6-1; j_call: TRBJ1-5; clone_size: .; d_call: .; cdr3_nt: TGTGCCAGCTCGTTGAACACAGGTAGCAATCAGCCCCAGCATTTT; cdr3_aa: CASSLNTGSNQPQHF
v_call: TRBV18; j_call: TRBJ1-1; clone_size: few; d_call: .; cdr3_nt: TGTGCCAGCTCACCACGCCGAGGGGCTGGCGGGGCTAACACTGAAGCTTTCTTT; cdr3_aa: CASSPRRGAGGANTEAFF
v_call: TRBV14; j_call: TRBJ1-3; clone_size: few; d_call: TRBD1; cdr3_nt: TGTGCCAGCAGCCCGGGACAGGTTAACACCATATATTTT; cdr3_aa: CASSPGQVNTIYF
v_call: TRBV10-3; j_call: TRBJ1-3; clone_size: .; d_call: TRBD1; cdr3_nt: TGTGCCATCAGTGACCTAAAAACAGGGGGCTCTGGAAACACCATATATTTT; cdr3_aa: CAISDLKTGGSGNTIYF
v_call: TRBV9; j_call: TRBJ2-7; clone_size: few; d_call: TRBD2; cdr3_nt: TGTGCCAGCACCAGAGGGGGAACTAGCGGGAGCCCCTACGAGCAGTACTTC; cdr3_aa: CASTRGGTSGSPYEQYF
v_call: TRBV4-2; j_call: TRBJ2-1; clone_size: .; d_call: .; cdr3_nt: TGTGCCAGCAGCCAAGAGGCATCGGGGTTTGAGCAGTTCTTC; cdr3_aa: CASSQEASGFEQFF
v_call: TRBV6-5; j_call: TRBJ2-7; clone_size: .; d_call: TRBD2; cdr3_nt: TGTGCCAGCAGCCTAGCGGGGGGGGGAACCTACGAGCAGTACTTC; cdr3_aa: CASSLAGGGTYEQYF
v_call: TRBV6-1; j_call: TRBJ1-2; clone_size: .; d_call: .; cdr3_nt: TGTGCCAGCAGGACCGGACAAGCCTCTAACTATGGCTACACCTTC; cdr3_aa: CASRTGQASNYGYTF
v_call: TRBV13; j_call: TRBJ2-1; clone_size: .; d_call: .; cdr3_nt: TGTGCCAGCAGCCAGGGACTTTACAATGAGCAGTTCTTC; cdr3_aa: CASSQGLYNEQFF
v_call: TRBV19; j_call: TRBJ2-7; clone_size: .; d_call: TRBD2; cdr3_nt: TGTGCCAGTACCGGGACTAGCGGGACCTACGAGCAGTACTTC; cdr3_aa: CASTGTSGTYEQYF
v_call: TRBV4-3; j_call: TRBJ1-2; clone_size: .; d_call: .; cdr3_nt: TGCGCCAGCAGCCAAGCATACAACGGGGACTATGGCTACACCTTC; cdr3_aa: CASSQAYNGDYGYTF
v_call: TRBV6-6; j_call: TRBJ2-7; clone_size: .; d_call: .; cdr3_nt: TGTGCCAGCAGTTACAATGTGGGCAGTGGCTACGAGCAGTACTTC; cdr3_aa: CASSYNVGSGYEQYF
v_call: TRBV18; j_call: TRBJ2-1; clone_size: .; d_call: .; cdr3_nt: TGTGCCAGCTCACCTCAGCGGTCCTACAATGAGCAGTTCTTC; cdr3_aa: CASSPQRSYNEQFF
v_call: TRBV6-5; j_call: TRBJ2-5; clone_size: .; d_call: .; cdr3_nt: TGTGCCAGCAGTTACCACACCGAAGAGACCCAGTACTTC; cdr3_aa: CASSYHTEETQYF
v_call: TRBV5-5; j_call: TRBJ1-3; clone_size: .; d_call: .; cdr3_nt: TGTGCCAGCAGACAATGGGATACAGGGTCCTCTGGAAACACCATATATTTT; cdr3_aa: CASRQWDTGSSGNTIYF
v_call: TRBV5-4; j_call: TRBJ2-3; clone_size: once; d_call: .; cdr3_nt: TGTGCCACCAGGGGAGGGCAGATCACAGATACGCAGTATTTT; cdr3_aa: CATRGGQITDTQYF
v_call: TRBV5-1; j_call: TRBJ2-7; clone_size: .; d_call: TRBD1; cdr3_nt: TGCGCCAGCAGCTCGGGACAGGGTGGGCAGCAGTACTTC; cdr3_aa: CASSSGQGGQQYF
v_call: TRBV7-9; j_call: TRBJ1-1; clone_size: .; d_call: .; cdr3_nt: TGTGCCAGCAGCTTAGGCAGGGGTGAAGCTTTCTTT; cdr3_aa: CASSLGRGEAFF
v_call: TRBV7-3; j_call: TRBJ1-1; clone_size: .; d_call: TRBD1; cdr3_nt: TGTGCCAGCAGCCCACCGGGACAGGGGGCTAGCGCTTTCTTT; cdr3_aa: CASSPPGQGASAFF
v_call: TRBV27; j_call: TRBJ1-1; clone_size: .; d_call: .; cdr3_nt: TGTGCCAGCAGTTCAGTCCCCGGGGGGCTCACTGAAGCTTTCTTT; cdr3_aa: CASSSVPGGLTEAFF
v_call: TRBV13; j_call: TRBJ2-3; clone_size: .; d_call: TRBD1; cdr3_nt: TGTGCCAGCAGCACATGGGGACAGGGCCCAGATACGCAGTATTTT; cdr3_aa: CASSTWGQGPDTQYF
v_call: TRBV27; j_call: TRBJ1-2; clone_size: .; d_call: .; cdr3_nt: TGTGCCAGCAGTTCCTCTTTGCGGGGATCCGGCTACACCTTC; cdr3_aa: CASSSSLRGSGYTF
v_call: TRBV19; j_call: TRBJ1-2; clone_size: .; d_call: .; cdr3_nt: TGTGCCAGTAGTATGTACAGAACTAACTATGGCTACACCTTC; cdr3_aa: CASSMYRTNYGYTF
v_call: TRBV7-6; j_call: TRBJ2-2; clone_size: .; d_call: .; cdr3_nt: TGTGCCAGCACCCAGGGCGGGGAGCTGTTTTTT; cdr3_aa: CASTQGGELFF
v_call: TRBV28; j_call: TRBJ2-7; clone_size: .; d_call: TRBD2; cdr3_nt: TGTGCCAGCAGTTTATGGACTAGCGGGCGGTACTACGAGCAGTACTTC; cdr3_aa: CASSLWTSGRYYEQYF
v_call: TRBV7-9; j_call: TRBJ2-1; clone_size: .; d_call: TRBD2; cdr3_nt: TGTGCCAGCAGCTTAGGGACTAGCGGGAGGGATGAGCAGTTCTTC; cdr3_aa: CASSLGTSGRDEQFF
v_call: TRBV11-2; j_call: TRBJ2-3; clone_size: .; d_call: TRBD2; cdr3_nt: TGTGCCAGCAGCACGCGGGGGGGCCGTGCAGATACGCAGTATTTT; cdr3_aa: CASSTRGGRADTQYF